This T cell receptor (beta chain) came from a study of graft-versus-host responses after intestinal transplantation (dated by TCRdb to about 2021). The study in broad terms: Recipients received multivisceral, liver-intestinal, or isolated intestinal transplants. Every recipient was given anti-thymocyte globulin induction, then maintenance tacrolimus and steroids for about three years. After intestinal transplantation, graft-versus-host and host-versus-graft alloreactive T cell clones were followed in the graft, circulation and bone marrow using bulk TCR-beta CDR3 sequencing. To identify alloreactive clones, pre-transplant mixed lymphocyte reaction products were sequenced and compared with unstimulated pre-transplant donor and recipient T cells. The cohort enrolled some 25 intestinal transplant recipients including one retransplant, and 3 patients lacking pretransplant specimens were excluded. Donor T cell macrochimerism was defined as a peak of at least 4% donor T cells among recipient peripheral blood mononuclear cells. Samples from a few later patients were sequenced in-house on an Illumina MiSeq with MiXCR processing rather than by the commercial service.

The library was prepared using the immunoSEQ multiplex PCR assay. For most patients, genomic DNA was isolated with the Qiagen DNeasy Blood and Tissue Kit and sent frozen to Adaptive Biotechnologies for TCR sequencing. High-throughput TCR-beta CDR3 sequencing of genomic DNA from most patients was performed by Adaptive Biotechnologies. The authors processed their data as follows. Adaptive's ImmunoSEQ software supplied the TCR sequencing data for about 18 patients, while MiXCR and VDJtools were used to process a few other patients. CD4 versus CD8 sorting errors were corrected by removing sequences found in both subsets at a frequency ratio below 5:1. CDR3 nucleotide sequences shared between donor and recipient were removed because the origin of such sequences could not be assigned. Alloreactive clones required at least 2-fold expansion over unstimulated cells and minimum CFSE-low frequency of 0.002% (template counts) or 0.001% (read counts). Clones were considered mappable if detected in sequenced pre-transplant spleen, lymph node, or MLR CFSE-low populations of the donor or recipient. Cumulative frequency of alloreactive clones was calculated as a percentage of all sequences weighted by copy number. The source is immuneACCESS, and TCRdb retained only in-frame sequences with V and J called. Part of the clones is not carried over; for the studies checked, unresolved V genes explain less than half of this, and the remainder is unexplained. V and J calls and clone size are as listed in that table; D and trimming were resolved from the DNA. Present in this sample are about 89,000 clones, roughly 91% of which were seen just once. The top ten clonotypes cover approximately 0.1% of the sample.

What the time point label conveys for this sample: cells obtained before transplantation from donor or recipient. CD3+CD4+ and CD3+CD8+ populations were FACS-sorted from unstimulated pre-transplant donor and recipient cells taken from spleen or lymph nodes. Overall results and qualifications from the work: GvH clones turned up in recipient bone marrow, with some appearing earlier in ileal mucosa or blood, a pattern consistent with an intestinal mucosal origin. In patients with donor T cell macrochimerism, the allografts had high GvH to HvG T cell clonal ratios. Early after transplant, peak levels of circulating GvH clones were found to be associated with declines in HvG clones. The relatively low number and heterogeneity of intestinal transplant patients limited the conclusions.

This clone was seen only once. Its binding antigen is unknown. The sample holds no much larger clone one base away, and base qualities are not on file. Sample: unstimulated CD4+ T cells sorted from spleen or lymph node cells, taken before intestinal transplant. The clonotype was recovered from a human donor who received an intestinal transplant.

The nucleotide sequence is given as TGTGCCAGTAGTGGACAGGGGGCAGGAGGCTACACCTTC. Translated, it gives CASSGQGAGGYTF. This sequence uses TRBV19 and TRBJ1-2, with TRBD1 matching 11 junction bases. The junction shows trimming of 5 bases on V and 8 bases on J, and the gene matches do not reach 4 bases of it. The CDR3 starts with the cysteine, ends with the phenylalanine, and has 13 residues. This entry keeps only the CDR3 DNA: 39 bases, framed from base 1. CDR1 and CDR2, looked up from the germline V gene (reference sequence), are LNHDA and SQIVND.